The present T cell receptor beta chain was sequenced within a study of blood T cell repertoires in COVID-19 (TCRdb year 2020). A note on the overall study: Samples covering the acute and convalescent phases of COVID-19 were provided by collaborators in the United States, Italy and Spain. The dataset comprised deeply sampled blood TCRbeta repertoires from subjects exposed to, actively infected with, or recovered from COVID-19. Samples came from the ongoing ImmuneRACE study (first 160 participants) plus 1,254 subjects from 6 global collaborators. Where HLA class I and class II types were available, the types were taken from metadata supplied by the sample provider, not from assay-based typing. A freely available public database, intended as a resource for researchers studying the immune response to SARS-CoV-2, is where the repertoires were released. The material from the prospective study consisted of cDNA or gDNA derived from T cells, B-cell-depleted T cells, or PBMCs. Sample metadata almost always included a de-identified subject ID, COVID-19 status, age in years and sex. Study-wide findings and limitations: The quantity of clinical and demographic metadata differed by source and by participant and was supplied without curation.

In the prospective study, participants were about 18 to 95 years old, resided in about two dozen geographic areas of the United States, and were enrolled through a virtual design. Cohort assignment in the prospective study relied on participant-reported clinical history from a screening survey and a study questionnaire. For ImmuneRACE Cohort 3, a participant was defined as recovered based on two consecutive negative NP/OP PCR tests, clearance by a healthcare professional, or resolution of symptoms. In the prospective study, whole blood, serum and a nasopharyngeal or oropharyngeal swab were collected from each participant by mobile phlebotomists. Additional blood draws and questionnaires over an approximately two-month period could optionally be provided by prospective study participants. Blood samples from the prospective study were shipped frozen or at room temperature prior to DNA extraction.

Including the terminal cysteine and phenylalanine, the CDR3 comprises 13 residues. Here the CDR3 DNA is all that survives: 39 bases in frame from base 1. Reading the germline V gene (reference sequence) gives CDR1 LNHDA and CDR2 SQIVND. The junction shows trimming of 5 bases on V and 8 bases on J, and the gene matches do not reach 8 bases of it. TCRbeta CDR3 regions were amplified from genomic DNA using the immunoSEQ Assay, a bias-controlled multiplex PCR. The paper's processing steps were these. Nucleated cell counts per sample were estimated from amplification of reference gene primers within the assay. To quantify the absolute abundance of each unique TCRbeta CDR3 rearrangement, sequence reads were collapsed and filtered. For each sample, productive Simpson clonality was calculated as the square root of Simpson's diversity index over productive rearrangements. TCRdb carries this immuneACCESS record with in-frame sequences only. Its versions omit some clonotypes, under half of them owing to an unresolved V gene in the studies checked, with the rest unexplained. The V and J calls and clone size come from that table; D and trimming were worked out from the DNA. Within this sample are approximately 160,000 clones, with around four fifths of them counted one time only. The ten biggest clones cover approximately 8% of the sample.

There are a few counts of this clone. The target of this receptor is not known. Per-nucleotide qualities are absent, and no much larger clonotype sits a single base away. The chain couples TRBV19 to TRBJ1-2; a stretch of 7 junction bases matches TRBD1. Sequencing input: PBMCs or T cells enriched from blood (not recorded which). The receptor's source is a woman aged 45-65 years who had recovered from COVID-19. CDR3 reads: CASSFRGERGYTF. At the DNA level, the sequence is TGTGCCAGTAGTTTCAGGGGGGAGAGAGGCTACACCTTC.